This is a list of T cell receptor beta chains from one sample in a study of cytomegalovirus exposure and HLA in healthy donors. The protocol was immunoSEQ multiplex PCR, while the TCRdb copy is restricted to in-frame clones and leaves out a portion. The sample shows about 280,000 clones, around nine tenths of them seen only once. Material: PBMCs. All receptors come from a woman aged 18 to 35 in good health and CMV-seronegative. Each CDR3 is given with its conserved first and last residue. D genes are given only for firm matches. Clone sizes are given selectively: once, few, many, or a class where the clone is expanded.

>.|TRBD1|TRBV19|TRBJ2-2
CASRPTGRTGELFF
TGTGCCAGTAGACCGACAGGGCGGACCGGGGAGCTGTTTTTT
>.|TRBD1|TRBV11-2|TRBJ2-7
CASSLGQGRYEQYF
TGTGCCAGCAGCTTAGGACAGGGACGCTACGAGCAGTACTTC
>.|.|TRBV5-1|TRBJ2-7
CASSSDTFYEQYF
TGCGCCAGCAGTTCAGATACGTTTTACGAGCAGTACTTC
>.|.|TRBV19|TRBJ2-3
CASKEDPSTDTQYF
TGTGCCAGTAAGGAGGATCCTAGCACAGATACGCAGTATTTT
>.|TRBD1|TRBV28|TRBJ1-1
CASSLQGGDTEAFF
TGTGCCAGCAGTTTACAGGGGGGAGACACTGAAGCTTTCTTT
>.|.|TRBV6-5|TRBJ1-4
CASSPTEFNEKLFF
TGTGCCAGCAGTCCTACAGAGTTTAATGAAAAACTGTTTTTT
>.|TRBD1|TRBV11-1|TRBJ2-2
CASSSQGASGELFF
TGTGCCAGCAGCTCGCAGGGGGCGTCCGGGGAGCTGTTTTTT
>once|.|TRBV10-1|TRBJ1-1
CASSESGNEAFF
TGCGCCAGCAGTGAGTCTGGCAATGAAGCTTTCTTT
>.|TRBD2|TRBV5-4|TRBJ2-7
CASSLMELAGSYEQYF
TGTGCCAGCAGCTTGATGGAACTAGCGGGCTCCTACGAGCAGTACTTC
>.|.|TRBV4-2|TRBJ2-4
CASSQVGLTGNIQYF
TGTGCCAGCAGCCAAGTTGGGCTAACCGGAAACATTCAGTACTTC
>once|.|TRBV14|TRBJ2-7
CASSQVIAASSYEQYF
TGTGCCAGCAGCCAAGTAATAGCGGCAAGCTCCTACGAGCAGTACTTC
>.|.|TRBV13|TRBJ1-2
CASSLGGVYGYTF
TGTGCCAGCAGCTTAGGAGGGGTCTATGGCTACACCTTC
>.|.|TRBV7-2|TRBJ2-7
CASSHKTYEQYF
TGTGCCAGCAGCCATAAGACTTACGAGCAGTACTTC
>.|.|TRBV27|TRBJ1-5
CASSVYRDTNQPQHF
TGTGCCAGCAGTGTCTACCGGGACACTAATCAGCCCCAGCATTTT
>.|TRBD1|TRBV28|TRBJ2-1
CASSPWQGAYNEQFF
TGTGCCAGCAGTCCCTGGCAGGGGGCCTACAATGAGCAGTTCTTC
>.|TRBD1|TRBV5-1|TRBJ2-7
CASSHSGQGAYEQYF
TGCGCCAGCAGCCATTCCGGACAGGGAGCCTACGAGCAGTACTTC
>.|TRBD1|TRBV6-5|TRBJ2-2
CASSNRDRVIGELFF
TGTGCCAGCAGTAACCGGGACAGGGTAATCGGGGAGCTGTTTTTT
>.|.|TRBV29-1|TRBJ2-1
CSVGQGGEQFF
TGCAGCGTGGGGCAGGGGGGTGAGCAGTTCTTC
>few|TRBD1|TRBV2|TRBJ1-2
CASTKGQQGYGYTF
TGTGCCAGCACCAAGGGACAGCAGGGCTATGGCTACACCTTC
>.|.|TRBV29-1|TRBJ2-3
CSASGVLTDTQYF
TGCAGCGCGAGTGGAGTCCTCACAGATACGCAGTATTTT
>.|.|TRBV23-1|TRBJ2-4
CASSQRGKLAKNIQYF
TGCGCCAGCAGTCAAAGGGGGAAACTAGCCAAAAACATTCAGTACTTC
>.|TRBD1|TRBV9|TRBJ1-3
CASSVGPQGTSGNTIYF
TGTGCCAGCAGCGTAGGCCCACAGGGGACCTCTGGAAACACCATATATTTT
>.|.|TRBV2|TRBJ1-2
CASMAVQGGGYTF
TGTGCCAGCATGGCAGTTCAGGGAGGGGGCTACACCTTC
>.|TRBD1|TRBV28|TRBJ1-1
CASSIDRATEAFF
TGTGCCAGCAGTATAGACAGGGCCACTGAAGCTTTCTTT
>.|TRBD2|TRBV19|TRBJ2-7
CASSIELAGPYEQYF
TGTGCCAGTAGTATTGAACTAGCGGGTCCCTACGAGCAGTACTTC
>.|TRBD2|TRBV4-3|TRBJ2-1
CASSQELSGGIEQFF
TGCGCCAGCAGCCAAGAACTGTCGGGGGGGATTGAGCAGTTCTTC
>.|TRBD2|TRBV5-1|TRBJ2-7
CASSLGTGGTYEQYF
TGCGCCAGCAGCTTGGGGACGGGAGGTACCTACGAGCAGTACTTC
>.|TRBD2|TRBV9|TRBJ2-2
CASSVRLAANTGELFF
TGTGCCAGCAGCGTTAGACTAGCGGCGAACACCGGGGAGCTGTTTTTT
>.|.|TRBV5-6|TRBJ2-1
CASSRLLAHVDNEQFF
TGTGCCAGCAGCCGCCTTCTTGCGCACGTAGACAATGAGCAGTTCTTC
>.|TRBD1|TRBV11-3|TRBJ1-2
CASSLETGCDYGYTF
TGTGCCAGCAGCCTCGAGACAGGGTGTGACTATGGCTACACCTTC
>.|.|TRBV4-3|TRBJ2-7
CASSQDGREYEQYF
TGCGCCAGCAGCCAAGACGGCAGGGAATACGAGCAGTACTTC
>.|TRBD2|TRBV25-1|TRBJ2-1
CASSESSSGRSHEQFF
TGTGCCAGCAGTGAATCGAGTAGCGGGAGGTCCCATGAGCAGTTCTTC
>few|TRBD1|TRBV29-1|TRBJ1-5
CSVQFGQGIEPQHF
TGCAGCGTACAATTTGGACAGGGGATTGAGCCCCAGCATTTT
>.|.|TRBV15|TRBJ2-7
CATSTHLFYEQYF
TGTGCCACCAGCACCCACCTATTCTACGAGCAGTACTTC
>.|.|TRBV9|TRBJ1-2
CASSVQGGLNYGYTF
TGTGCCAGCAGCGTACAGGGAGGGCTAAACTATGGCTACACCTTC
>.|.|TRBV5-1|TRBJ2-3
CASSYGEATDTQYF
TGCGCCAGCAGCTACGGAGAAGCCACAGATACGCAGTATTTT
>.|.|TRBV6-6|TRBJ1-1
CASSRQEAFF
TGTGCCAGTAGCAGACAGGAAGCTTTCTTT
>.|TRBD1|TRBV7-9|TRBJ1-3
CASSHRTGGLVSGNTIYF
TGTGCCAGCAGCCACCGGACAGGGGGGTTGGTCTCTGGAAACACCATATATTTT
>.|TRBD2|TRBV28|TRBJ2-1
CASRAGGPGNEQFF
TGTGCCAGCAGAGCGGGAGGGCCTGGGAATGAGCAGTTCTTC
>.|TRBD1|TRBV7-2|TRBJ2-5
CASSSPGQLQETQYF
TGTGCCAGCAGCTCCCCGGGACAGTTGCAAGAGACCCAGTACTTC
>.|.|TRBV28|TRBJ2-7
CASRTVTGNYEQYF
TGTGCCAGCAGGACCGTGACAGGCAACTACGAGCAGTACTTC
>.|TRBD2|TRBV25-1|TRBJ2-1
CASSGREVLLDEQFF
TGTGCCAGCAGTGGGCGGGAGGTCCTCCTCGATGAGCAGTTCTTC
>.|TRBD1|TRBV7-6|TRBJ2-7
CASSLAGQGSYEQYF
TGTGCCAGCAGCTTAGCGGGACAGGGAAGTTACGAGCAGTACTTC
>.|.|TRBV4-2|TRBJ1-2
CASSQRRGGTLNYGYTF
TGTGCCAGCAGCCAACGGCGGGGTGGGACTCTTAACTATGGCTACACCTTC
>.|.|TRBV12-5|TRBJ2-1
CASAQDSSYNEQFF
TGTGCTAGTGCCCAAGACAGCTCCTACAATGAGCAGTTCTTC
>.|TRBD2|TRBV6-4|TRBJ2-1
CASSPSGRAWEQFF
TGTGCCAGCAGCCCCAGCGGGAGGGCCTGGGAGCAGTTCTTC
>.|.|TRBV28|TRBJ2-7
CASSYQVSGEQYF
TGTGCCAGCAGTTATCAGGTCTCAGGCGAGCAGTACTTC
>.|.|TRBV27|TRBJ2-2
CASSAQANTGELFF
TGTGCCAGCAGTGCACAAGCGAACACCGGGGAGCTGTTTTTT
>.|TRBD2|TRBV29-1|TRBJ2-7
CSVEDGGDEQYF
TGCAGCGTTGAAGATGGGGGGGACGAGCAGTACTTC
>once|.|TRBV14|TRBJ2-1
CASSAGSYNEQFF
TGTGCCAGCAGCGCCGGGAGCTACAATGAGCAGTTCTTC
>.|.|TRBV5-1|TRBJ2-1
CASSLGVSQGFSYNEQFF
TGCGCCAGCAGCTTGGGAGTTTCCCAGGGATTCTCCTACAATGAGCAGTTCTTC
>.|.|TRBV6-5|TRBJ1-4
CASSYSGLVEKLFF
TGTGCCAGCAGTTACTCAGGACTCGTAGAAAAACTGTTTTTT
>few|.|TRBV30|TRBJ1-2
CATTGRERNYGYTF
TGTGCCACTACAGGGAGGGAGAGGAACTATGGCTACACCTTC
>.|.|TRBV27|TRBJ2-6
CASTELSSGANVLTF
TGTGCCAGCACGGAGCTCTCCTCTGGGGCCAACGTCCTGACTTTC
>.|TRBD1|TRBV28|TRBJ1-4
CASSSKTGTGIEKLFF
TGTGCCAGCAGTTCCAAAACCGGGACAGGGATTGAAAAACTGTTTTTT
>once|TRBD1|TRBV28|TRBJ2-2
CASSLRRTGLTGELFF
TGTGCCAGCAGTTTACGACGGACAGGTCTAACCGGGGAGCTGTTTTTT
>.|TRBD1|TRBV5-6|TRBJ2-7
CASSLEGDRGMVEQYF
TGTGCCAGCAGCTTGGAGGGGGACAGGGGGATGGTCGAGCAGTACTTC